The 32 T cell receptor beta chains given below trace back to one sample, sequenced in a study of T cell responses to AZD1222 COVID-19 vaccine. Data came from immunoSEQ multiplex PCR; TCRdb stores just in-frame clones and leaves some out. The table records roughly 200,000 clones, 91% of them present only once. Sequencing was performed on peripheral blood, taken 28 days after the second AZD1222 dose. All receptors come from an adult who received the AZD1222 COVID-19 vaccine.

The V gene is TRBV21-1, the J gene TRBJ2-5. TRBV21-1 is noted as a pseudogene. CDR3 length: 19 amino acids. CDR3 protein: CASSKCQKIVGPTGETQYF. CDR3 nucleotide sequence: TGTGCCAGCAGCAAATGCCAGAAGATAGTAGGCCCCACTGGGGAGACCCAGTACTTC.

The V and J genes are TRBV30 and TRBJ1-2; 7 nucleotides align to TRBD1. The CDR3 is 18 amino acids. Per the germline V gene, CDR1 is GTSNPN and CDR2 is SVGIG (reference sequence). V shed 2 bases and J 2 bases; nucleotides not matched to a gene: 17. The CDR3 bases are TGTGCCTGGAGTAACGACAGGGTATTGGGAGTAGAAAACTATGGCTACACCTTC. Translation: CAWSNDRVLGVENYGYTF.

V is TRBV25-1 and J is TRBJ1-1, with D possibly TRBD1 on 6 matching bases. Germline assignment: CDR1 MGHDK and CDR2 SYGVNS. This CDR3 is built from 13 residues. V lost 3 bases and J lost 7, with 12 bases in between. In DNA, the CDR3 is TGTGCCAGCAGTGATCAAAACAGGGATGAAGCTTTCTTT. Amino acid sequence: CASSDQNRDEAFF.

The chain links TRBV5-8 to TRBJ2-7; D not resolved. Trimming removed 3 bases at V and 0 bases at J, with 1 base between. The CDR3 runs to 11 residues. The germline gives CDR1 SGHTS, CDR2 YDEGEE. CDR3 protein: CASSSSYEQYF. CDR3 nucleotides: TGTGCCAGCAGCTCCTCCTACGAGCAGTACTTC.

This chain connects TRBV15 to TRBJ1-4; 7 bases agree with TRBD1. The CDR3 loop spans 15 amino acids. Germline V gene lookup returns CDR1 LNHNV and CDR2 YYDKDF (reference sequence). Trimming removed 0 bases from V and 3 bases from J; junction bases left unmatched: 1. CDR3 residues: CATSRDGTANEKLFF. For the CDR3, the DNA is TGTGCCACCAGCAGAGACGGGACAGCTAATGAAAAACTGTTTTTT.

The genes are TRBV28 and TRBJ1-5; D not certain. The CDR3 has 16 residues. CDR1 is MDHEN and CDR2 is SYDVKM in the germline V gene. Trimming pared 10 bases from V and 5 bases from J, leaving 24 bases between. CDR3 sequence: CATFGRSPSSDQPQHF. DNA of the CDR3: TGTGCCACTTTCGGACGGAGCCCCAGCTCCGATCAGCCCCAGCATTTT.

The chain has TRBV12-3 or TRBV12-4 and TRBJ2-1; 12 nucleotides match TRBD1. The CDR3 sequence is 13 residues long. V gave up 8 bases and J gave up 8 bases; unmatched junction bases: 4. The CDR3 DNA sequence: TGTGCCAGCTGGGACAGGGGGCTCGATGAGCAGTTCTTC. Protein sequence: CASWDRGLDEQFF.

The CDR3 DNA reads as TGTGCCAGCTCACCATCGAGACAAGCCAAAAACATTCAGTACTTC. Translating gives CASSPSRQAKNIQYF. The chain couples TRBV18 to TRBJ2-4; no firm D call. The germline V and J ends were trimmed by 2 bases and 0 bases, with 8 bases remaining between them. Germline V lookup: CDR1 KGHSH, CDR2 LQKENI. This CDR3 comprises 15 residues.

This chain joins TRBV15 and TRBJ2-3; the match to TRBD2 covers 7 bases. The CDR3 length is 16 residues. V gave up 1 base and J gave up 3 bases; unmatched junction bases: 7. CDR1 LNHNV and CDR2 YYDKDF come from the germline V gene (reference sequence). CDR3 coding DNA: TGTGCCACCAGCAGAGGAGCGGGACGAGGGACAGATACGCAGTATTTT. Translation gives CATSRGAGRGTDTQYF.

This clone was seen only once. The chain uses TRBV3-1 (or the pseudogene TRBV3-2) and TRBJ2-6; tentative D call: TRBD1 (6 bases). Germline CDR1 is LGHDT and CDR2 is YNNKEL (reference sequence). V was cut by 5 bases and J by 4 bases, with 12 bases left in between. The CDR3 totals 15 residues. The chain's CDR3 is CASSSTGRGANVLTF. CDR3 coding DNA: TGTGCCAGCAGCTCAACAGGGAGAGGGGCCAACGTCCTGACTTTC.

Here the CDR3 reads CASSLTYTEAFF. CDR3 sequence (DNA): TGTGCCAGCAGTTTAACATACACTGAAGCTTTCTTT. The rearrangement uses TRBV28 and TRBJ1-1, with D unclear. The V end lost 2 bases, the J end lost 3 bases, and 4 bases lay between the germline ends. The CDR3 runs to 12 residues. Germline lookup yields CDR1 MDHEN and CDR2 SYDVKM.

This chain joins TRBV27 and TRBJ2-7; TRBD1 is a possible D gene (5 bases). This CDR3 comprises 15 residues. The V end was cut by 6 bases, the J end by 6 bases, with 21 bases between. Germline V gives CDR1 MNHEY, CDR2 SMNVEV (reference sequence). The CDR3 loop reads CASSSQVGLLGEQYF. The DNA for the CDR3 is TGTGCCAGCAGCTCACAGGTTGGGCTCCTGGGCGAGCAGTACTTC.

This chain connects TRBV7-8 to TRBJ2-3, with 8 bases lining up with TRBD1. This CDR3 has 17 amino acids. Germline V lookup: CDR1 SGHVS, CDR2 FQNEAQ. J was trimmed by 3 bases and V by 1 base; bases with no gene match: 9. CDR3 protein: CASSLVPRTGLTDTQYF. CDR3 DNA sequence: TGTGCCAGCAGCTTAGTCCCGAGGACAGGGTTAACAGATACGCAGTATTTT.

The chain links TRBV12-5 to TRBJ1-1; D ambiguous. Germline V gene sequence: CDR1 LGHNT, CDR2 FRNRAP. CDR3 length: 18 residues. The V end lost 0 bases, the J end lost 0 bases, and 17 bases lay between the germline ends. CDR3 amino acids: CASGLVLRVVRMNTEAFF. CDR3 bases: TGTGCTAGTGGTTTGGTACTAAGAGTGGTAAGGATGAACACTGAAGCTTTCTTT. Full variable domain (rest looked up from reference TRBV12-5 and TRBJ1-1): DARVTQTPRHKVTEMGQEVTMRCQPILGHNTVFWYRQTMMQGLELLAYFRNRAPLDDSGMPKDRFSAEMPDATLATLKIQPSEPRDSAVYFCASGLVLRVVRMNTEAFFGQGTRLTVV.

A single count supports this clone. The chain joins TRBV27 to TRBJ2-7; 9 bases align to TRBD2. The CDR3 has 15 amino acids. Germline loops: CDR1 MNHEY, CDR2 SMNVEV (reference sequence). Trimming removed 6 bases from V and 0 bases from J; junction bases left unmatched: 6. CDR3 region: CASSPGTSSSYEQYF. CDR3 DNA sequence: TGTGCCAGCAGCCCCGGGACTAGCAGCTCCTACGAGCAGTACTTC.

This clone was seen only a few times. The chain combines TRBV14 with TRBJ2-7, with 8 bases lining up with TRBD2. The CDR3 is 13 amino acids. Germline CDR1 and CDR2: SGHDN and FVKESK. With 5 bases clipped from V and 6 bases from J, the junction kept 6 bases outside the gene matches. The CDR3 DNA sequence: TGTGCCAGCAGCTCCTTCGCGGGAGGCGAGCAGTACTTC. Translation: CASSSFAGGEQYF.

CDR3 amino acids: CASSLVGDGTGELFF. The CDR3 bases are TGTGCCAGCAGCTTGGTAGGAGACGGCACCGGGGAGCTGTTTTTT. This chain uses TRBV5-5 with TRBJ2-2; no clear D. Trimming removed 0 bases at V and 4 bases at J, with 10 bases between. The CDR3 is 15 residues long. Germline V gene sequence: CDR1 SGHKS, CDR2 YYEKEE (reference sequence).

The chain is built from TRBV28 and TRBJ2-5; no firm D call. Trimming cost V 7 bases and J 3 bases, with 12 bases left between them. Germline lookup yields CDR1 MDHEN and CDR2 SYDVKM. The CDR3 totals 13 residues. CDR3 sequence: CASNPGREETQYF. CDR3 coding DNA: TGTGCCAGCAACCCTGGGCGCGAAGAGACCCAGTACTTC.

The rearrangement links TRBV7-9 to TRBJ1-6; D gene unclear. This CDR3 region has 15 residues. With 5 bases removed from V and 10 bases from J, the gap between germline ends came to 18 bases. CDR1 is SEHNR and CDR2 is FQNEAQ in the germline V gene (reference sequence). The DNA of the CDR3 is TGTGCCAGCAGCCTACGCAGCGGCGACCGCTCACCCCTCCACTTT. Protein product: CASSLRSGDRSPLHF.

Here the CDR3 DNA reads TGCGCCAGCACCTCTACCCCAGCGGCCAGAGGGTACGAGCAGTACTTC. Its translation: CASTSTPAARGYEQYF. The genes are TRBV5-1 and TRBJ2-7; possible D gene TRBD2, 5 bases. The CDR3 covers 16 residues. In germline, CDR1 is SGHRS, CDR2 YFSETQ. Trimming cost V 6 bases and J 4 bases, with 23 bases left between them.

This chain links TRBV11-1 with TRBJ2-1; D might be TRBD1 (6 bases). V dropped 4 bases and J dropped 0 bases, with 10 bases sitting between them. Per the germline V gene, CDR1 is SGHAT and CDR2 is FQDESV (reference sequence). The CDR3 covers 15 residues. The CDR3 sequence: CASSSQGFSYNEQFF. The CDR3 coding sequence is TGTGCCAGCAGCTCTCAGGGGTTCTCCTACAATGAGCAGTTCTTC.

The rearrangement joins TRBV6-5 to TRBJ1-2; the match to TRBD1 covers 7 bases. CDR1 and CDR2 from the germline V gene are MNHEY and SVGAGI. The CDR3 runs 13 residues. V shed 6 bases, J shed 6 bases, and the junction held 7 bases outside the gene matches. The CDR3: CASRLQGFDGYTF. The DNA for the CDR3 is TGTGCCAGCAGGCTACAGGGGTTTGATGGCTACACCTTC.

The V call is TRBV2, the J call TRBJ1-2, with a possible D match to TRBD1 (6 bases). The V end was cut by 2 bases, the J end by 4 bases, with 14 bases between. This CDR3 is built from 15 residues. CDR1 is SNHLY and CDR2 is FYNNEI in the germline V gene. This CDR3 is CASSELIGGTYGYTF. In DNA form, the CDR3 reads TGTGCCAGCAGTGAACTGATAGGGGGAACCTATGGCTACACCTTC. The full variable domain, completed using reference TRBV2 and TRBJ1-2, is EPEVTQTPSHQVTQMGQEVILRCVPISNHLYFYWYRQILGQKVEFLVSFYNNEISEKSEIFDDQFSVERPDGSNFTLKIRSTKLEDSAMYFCASSELIGGTYGYTFGSGTRLTVV.

V is TRBV11-2 and J is TRBJ2-3; D possibly corresponds to TRBD2 (6 bases). V was cut by 6 bases and J by 5 bases, with 15 bases left in between. CDR1 and CDR2 from the germline V gene are SGHAT and FQNNGV. This CDR3 contains 14 residues. DNA for the CDR3: TGTGCCAGCAGAACCGGGAGAACGGAAGATACGCAGTATTTT. Amino acid sequence: CASRTGRTEDTQYF.

This chain joins TRBV24-1 and TRBJ2-2; no clear D gene. CDR3 size: 14 residues. Per germline, CDR1 KGHDR and CDR2 SFDVKD. V was trimmed by 7 bases and J by 0 bases, leaving 8 bases between them. CDR3 nucleotide sequence: TGTGCCACCAGCGTCTACGCGAACACCGGGGAGCTGTTTTTT. This translates into CATSVYANTGELFF.

V is TRBV7-2 and J is TRBJ2-3, with 16 bases that match TRBD2. Germline CDR1 is SGHTA and CDR2 is FQGNSA. The CDR3 contains 16 residues. Germline trimming cut 6 bases from V and 8 bases from J; bases unmatched to any gene: 8. CDR3 bases: TGTGCCAGCAGGCTACCGGGACTAGCGGGAGGGGGTACGCAGTATTTT. Protein: CASRLPGLAGGGTQYF.

V usage is TRBV9 and J usage is TRBJ2-7; D is uncertain. V shed 1 base and J shed 3 bases, with 14 bases lying between them. This CDR3 is 15 amino acids long. Germline values: CDR1 SGDLS, CDR2 YYNGEE. Here the CDR3 DNA reads TGTGCCAGCAGCGTACTATCCGGAGCCCACTACGAGCAGTACTTC. It is translated as CASSVLSGAHYEQYF. The whole variable domain, remainder taken from reference TRBV9 and TRBJ2-7, is DSGVTQTPKHLITATGQRVTLRCSPRSGDLSVYWYQQSLDQGLQFLIQYYNGEERAKGNILERFSAQQFPDLHSELNLSSLELGDSALYFCASSVLSGAHYEQYFGPGTRLTVT.

The chain employs TRBV12-3 or TRBV12-4 and TRBJ2-1, with 10 bases lining up with TRBD1. The V and J ends lost 4 bases and 10 bases, in that order; junction bases with no gene match: 4. The CDR3 covers 13 residues. The CDR3 reads CASSYGTGVEQFF. The CDR3 region has the DNA TGTGCCAGCAGTTACGGGACAGGGGTCGAGCAGTTCTTC.

The rearrangement uses TRBV19 and TRBJ2-5; 7 bases map to TRBD1. Trimming took 3 bases from V and 4 from J; bases not matched to a gene: 5. Germline V CDR1 and CDR2: LNHDA, SQIVND (reference sequence). The CDR3 is 14 amino acids. The CDR3 sequence is CASSIRAGGETQYF. The CDR3 DNA reads as TGTGCCAGTAGTATCAGGGCAGGGGGAGAGACCCAGTACTTC.

This chain connects TRBV19 to TRBJ1-2, with a tentative D call TRBD1 (5 bases). Germline CDR1 and CDR2: LNHDA and SQIVND (reference sequence). CDR3 size: 12 residues. V was shortened by 11 bases and J by 4 bases, with 14 bases between the two germline ends. The CDR3 region has the DNA TGTGCCGCTTTCGACAGCCTCTATGGCTACACCTTC. It is translated as CAAFDSLYGYTF.

This clone was detected once. The V call is TRBV29-1, the J call TRBJ1-1; 8 bases are a match to TRBD1. V gave up 4 bases and J gave up 8 bases; unmatched junction bases: 3. The CDR3 loop spans 11 amino acids. The V gene's germline CDR1 is SQVTM and CDR2 ANQGSEA. The CDR3 sequence: CSVGGDREAFF. The DNA for the CDR3 is TGCAGCGTTGGGGGGGACAGGGAAGCTTTCTTT.

The chain joins TRBV19 to TRBJ1-5; D gene unclear. V dropped 1 base and J dropped 7 bases, with 14 bases sitting between them. The CDR3 runs to 15 residues. Germline values: CDR1 LNHDA, CDR2 SQIVND (reference sequence). The DNA for the CDR3 is TGTGCCAGTAGTATAGCTCCCGAGCCCTGGCAGCCCCAGCATTTT. Its translation: CASSIAPEPWQPQHF.